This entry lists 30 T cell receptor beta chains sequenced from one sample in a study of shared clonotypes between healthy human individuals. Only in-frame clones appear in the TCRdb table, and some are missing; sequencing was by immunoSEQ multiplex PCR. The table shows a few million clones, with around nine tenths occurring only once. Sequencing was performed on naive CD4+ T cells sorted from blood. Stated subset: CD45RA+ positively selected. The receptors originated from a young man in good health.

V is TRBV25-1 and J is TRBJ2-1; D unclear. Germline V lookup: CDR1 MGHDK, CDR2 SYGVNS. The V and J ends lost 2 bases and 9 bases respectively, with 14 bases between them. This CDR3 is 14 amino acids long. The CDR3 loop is CASSEAGSLGEQFF. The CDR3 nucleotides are TGTGCCAGCAGTGAAGCAGGTAGCTTGGGTGAGCAGTTCTTC.

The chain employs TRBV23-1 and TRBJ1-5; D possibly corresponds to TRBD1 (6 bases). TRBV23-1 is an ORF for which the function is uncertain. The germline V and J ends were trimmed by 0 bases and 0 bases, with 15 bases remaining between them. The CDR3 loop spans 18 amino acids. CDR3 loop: CASSQSCPGVDSNQPQHF. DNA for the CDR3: TGCGCCAGCAGTCAATCGTGCCCAGGGGTTGATAGCAATCAGCCCCAGCATTTT.

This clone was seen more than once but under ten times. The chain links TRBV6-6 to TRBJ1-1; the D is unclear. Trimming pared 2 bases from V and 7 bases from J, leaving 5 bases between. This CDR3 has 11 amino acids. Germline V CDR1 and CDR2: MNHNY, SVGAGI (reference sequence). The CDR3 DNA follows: TGTGCCAGCAGTTACACCGGTGAAGCTTTCTTT. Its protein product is CASSYTGEAFF.

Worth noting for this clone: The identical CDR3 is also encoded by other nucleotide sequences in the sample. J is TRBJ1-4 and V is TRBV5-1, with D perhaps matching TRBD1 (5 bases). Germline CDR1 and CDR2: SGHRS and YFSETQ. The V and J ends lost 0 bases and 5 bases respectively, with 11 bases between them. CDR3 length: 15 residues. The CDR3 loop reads CASSLDRGRNEKLFF. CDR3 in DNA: TGCGCCAGCAGCTTGGACCGGGGGAGGAATGAAAAACTGTTTTTT.

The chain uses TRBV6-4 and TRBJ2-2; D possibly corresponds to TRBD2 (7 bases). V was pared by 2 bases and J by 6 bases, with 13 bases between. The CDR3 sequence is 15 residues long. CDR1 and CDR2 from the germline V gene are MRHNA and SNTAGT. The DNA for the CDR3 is TGTGCCAGCAGTGACAGGGGGAGGGCCGCCGGGGAGCTGTTTTTT. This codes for CASSDRGRAAGELFF.

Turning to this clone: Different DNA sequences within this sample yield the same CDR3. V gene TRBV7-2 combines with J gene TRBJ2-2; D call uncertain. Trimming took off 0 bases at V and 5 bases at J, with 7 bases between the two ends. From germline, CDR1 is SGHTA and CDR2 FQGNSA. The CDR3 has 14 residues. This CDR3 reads CASSLAPGTGELFF. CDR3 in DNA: TGTGCCAGCAGCTTAGCGCCTGGGACCGGGGAGCTGTTTTTT.

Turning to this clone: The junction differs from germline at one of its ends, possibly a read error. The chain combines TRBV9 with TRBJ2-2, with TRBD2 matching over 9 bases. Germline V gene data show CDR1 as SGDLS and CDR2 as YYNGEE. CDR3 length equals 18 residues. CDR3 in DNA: TGTGCCAGCAGCCCCCGGGGTAGCGGGAGTGCGAAAACCGGGGAGCTGTTTTTT. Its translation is CASSPRGSGSAKTGELFF.

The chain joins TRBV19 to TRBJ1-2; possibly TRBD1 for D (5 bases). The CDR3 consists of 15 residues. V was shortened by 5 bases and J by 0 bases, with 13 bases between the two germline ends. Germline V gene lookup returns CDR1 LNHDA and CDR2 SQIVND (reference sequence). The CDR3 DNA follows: TGTGCCAGTAGTTTGGGACTGCTAGCTAACTATGGCTACACCTTC. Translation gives CASSLGLLANYGYTF.

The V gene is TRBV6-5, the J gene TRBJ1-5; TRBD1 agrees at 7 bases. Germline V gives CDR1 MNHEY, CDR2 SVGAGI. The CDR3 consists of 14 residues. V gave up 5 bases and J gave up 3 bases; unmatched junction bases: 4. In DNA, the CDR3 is TGTGCCAGCAGTGACAGGGCCTTCAATCAGCCCCAGCATTTT. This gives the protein CASSDRAFNQPQHF.

Here the CDR3 DNA reads TGTGCCAGCGCCCAAAAAACCGGGGAGCTGTTTTTT. It codes for CASAQKTGELFF. The V call is TRBV6-5, the J call TRBJ2-2; D gene ambiguous. The V end lost 8 bases, the J end lost 5 bases, and 9 bases lay between the germline ends. The CDR3 totals 12 residues. Germline V CDR1 and CDR2: MNHEY, SVGAGI.

The CDR3 loop reads CASSKGLAASYEQYF. The CDR3 DNA sequence: TGTGCCAGTAGTAAAGGACTAGCGGCCTCCTACGAGCAGTACTTC. The chain is built from TRBV19 and TRBJ2-7, with TRBD2 matching over 10 bases. J was trimmed by 0 bases and V by 4 bases; bases with no gene match: 3. The CDR3 spans 15 residues. Germline CDR1 and CDR2: LNHDA and SQIVND (reference sequence).

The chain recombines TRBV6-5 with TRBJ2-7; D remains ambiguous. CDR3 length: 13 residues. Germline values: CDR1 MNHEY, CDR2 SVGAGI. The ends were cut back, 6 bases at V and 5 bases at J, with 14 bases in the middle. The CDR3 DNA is TGTGCCAGCAGCCCAACAGTAAGCAACGAGCAGTACTTC. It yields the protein CASSPTVSNEQYF.

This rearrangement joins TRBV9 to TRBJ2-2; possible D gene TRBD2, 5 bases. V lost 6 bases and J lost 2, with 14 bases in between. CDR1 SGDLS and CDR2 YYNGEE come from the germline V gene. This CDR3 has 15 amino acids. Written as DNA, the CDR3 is TGTGCCAGCACCAGCGGCAGCAGCAACACCGGGGAGCTGTTTTTT. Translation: CASTSGSSNTGELFF.

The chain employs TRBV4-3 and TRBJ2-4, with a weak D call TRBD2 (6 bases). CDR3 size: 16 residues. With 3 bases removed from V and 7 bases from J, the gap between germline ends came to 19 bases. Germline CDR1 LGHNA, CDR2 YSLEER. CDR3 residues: CASSQALGGSKNIQYF. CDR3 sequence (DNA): TGCGCCAGCAGCCAGGCCTTGGGGGGTAGTAAGAACATTCAGTACTTC.

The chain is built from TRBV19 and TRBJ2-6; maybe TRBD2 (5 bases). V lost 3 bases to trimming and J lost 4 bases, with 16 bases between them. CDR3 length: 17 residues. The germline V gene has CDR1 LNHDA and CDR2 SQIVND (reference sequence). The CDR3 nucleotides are TGTGCCAGTAGTATGGGGTGGGAGCGGACCGGGGCCAACGTCCTGACTTTC. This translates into CASSMGWERTGANVLTF.

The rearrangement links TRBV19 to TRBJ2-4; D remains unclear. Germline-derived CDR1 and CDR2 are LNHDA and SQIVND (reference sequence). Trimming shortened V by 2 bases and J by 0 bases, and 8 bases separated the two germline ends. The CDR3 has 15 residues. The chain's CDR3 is CASSIQVLAKNIQYF. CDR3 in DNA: TGTGCCAGTAGTATACAGGTATTAGCCAAAAACATTCAGTACTTC.

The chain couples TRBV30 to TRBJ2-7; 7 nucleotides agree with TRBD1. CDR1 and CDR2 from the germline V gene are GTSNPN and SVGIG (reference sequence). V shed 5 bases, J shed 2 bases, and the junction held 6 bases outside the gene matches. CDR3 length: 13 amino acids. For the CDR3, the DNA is TGTGCCTGGCGGGGACAGCCAACCTACGAGCAGTACTTC. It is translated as CAWRGQPTYEQYF.

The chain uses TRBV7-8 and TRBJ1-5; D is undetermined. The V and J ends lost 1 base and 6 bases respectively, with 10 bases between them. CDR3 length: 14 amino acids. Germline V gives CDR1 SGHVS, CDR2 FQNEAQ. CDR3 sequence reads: CASSLVRVGQPQHF. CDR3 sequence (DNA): TGTGCCAGCAGCTTAGTACGGGTTGGTCAGCCCCAGCATTTT.

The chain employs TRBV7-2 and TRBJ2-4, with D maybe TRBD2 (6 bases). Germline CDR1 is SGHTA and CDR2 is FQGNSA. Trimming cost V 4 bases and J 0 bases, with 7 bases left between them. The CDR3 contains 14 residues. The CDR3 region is CASSSGGAKNIQYF. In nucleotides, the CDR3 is TGTGCCAGCAGCTCCGGGGGAGCCAAAAACATTCAGTACTTC.

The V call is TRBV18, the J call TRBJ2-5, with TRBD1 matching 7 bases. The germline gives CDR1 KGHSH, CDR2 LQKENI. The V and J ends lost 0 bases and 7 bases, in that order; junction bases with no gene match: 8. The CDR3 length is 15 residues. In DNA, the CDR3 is TGTGCCAGCTCACCACCCACAGGGGACCCGGGGACCCAGTACTTC. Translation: CASSPPTGDPGTQYF.

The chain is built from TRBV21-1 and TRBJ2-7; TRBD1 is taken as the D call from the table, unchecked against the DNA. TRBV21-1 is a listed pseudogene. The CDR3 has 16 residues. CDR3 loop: CASSSHLETDSYEQYF. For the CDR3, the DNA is TGTGCCAGCAGCTCCCATTTAGAGACAGACTCCTACGAGCAGTACTTC.

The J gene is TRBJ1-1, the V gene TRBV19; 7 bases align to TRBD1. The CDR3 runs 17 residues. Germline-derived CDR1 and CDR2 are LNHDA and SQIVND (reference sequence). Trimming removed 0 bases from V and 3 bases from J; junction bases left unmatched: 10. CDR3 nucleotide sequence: TGTGCCAGTAGTATAGATTTGGAAAACAGGGGATACACTGAAGCTTTCTTT. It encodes CASSIDLENRGYTEAFF.

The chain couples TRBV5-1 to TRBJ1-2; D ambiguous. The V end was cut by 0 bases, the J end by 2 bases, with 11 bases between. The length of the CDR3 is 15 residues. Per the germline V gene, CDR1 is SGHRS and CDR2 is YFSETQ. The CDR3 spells CASSLEASGNYGYTF. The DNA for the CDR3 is TGCGCCAGCAGCTTGGAAGCGAGCGGAAACTATGGCTACACCTTC.

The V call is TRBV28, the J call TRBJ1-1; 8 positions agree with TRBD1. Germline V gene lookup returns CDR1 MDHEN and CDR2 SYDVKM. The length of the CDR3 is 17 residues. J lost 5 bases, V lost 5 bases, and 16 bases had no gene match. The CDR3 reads CASSLVGDRGLRTEAFF. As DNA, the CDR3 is TGTGCCAGCAGTCTCGTAGGTGACAGGGGATTGAGAACTGAAGCTTTCTTT. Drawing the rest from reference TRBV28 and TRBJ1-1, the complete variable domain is DVKVTQSSRYLVKRTGEKVFLECVQDMDHENMFWYRQDPGLGLRLIYFSYDVKMKEKGDIPEGYSVSREKKERFSLILESASTNQTSMYLCASSLVGDRGLRTEAFFGQGTRLTVV.

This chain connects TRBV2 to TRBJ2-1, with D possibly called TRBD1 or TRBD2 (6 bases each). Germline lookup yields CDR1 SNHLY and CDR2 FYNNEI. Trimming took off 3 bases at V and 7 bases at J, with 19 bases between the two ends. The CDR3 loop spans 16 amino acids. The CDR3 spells CASSEWDGGGENEQFF. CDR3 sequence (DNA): TGTGCCAGCAGTGAGTGGGACGGAGGGGGAGAGAATGAGCAGTTCTTC.

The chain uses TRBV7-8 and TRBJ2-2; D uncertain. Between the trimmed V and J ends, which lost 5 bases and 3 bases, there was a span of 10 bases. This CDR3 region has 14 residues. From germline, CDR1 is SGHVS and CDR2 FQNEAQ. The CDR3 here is CASSPPWDTGELFF. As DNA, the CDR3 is TGTGCCAGCAGCCCCCCTTGGGACACCGGGGAGCTGTTTTTT.

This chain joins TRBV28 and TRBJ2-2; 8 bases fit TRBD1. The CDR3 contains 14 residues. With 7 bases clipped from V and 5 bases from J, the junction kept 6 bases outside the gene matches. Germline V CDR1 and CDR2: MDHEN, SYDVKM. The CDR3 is CASKDRAVTGELFF. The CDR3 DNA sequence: TGTGCCAGCAAGGACAGGGCGGTAACCGGGGAGCTGTTTTTT.

This CDR3 reads CASSLVWGYNEQFF. Here the CDR3 DNA reads TGTGCCAGCAGCTTAGTATGGGGTTACAATGAGCAGTTCTTC. The chain carries TRBV7-2 and TRBJ2-1; no firm D call. The CDR3 is 14 amino acids. Trimming took 1 base from V and 4 from J, leaving 8 bases between them. From germline, CDR1 is SGHTA and CDR2 FQGNSA.

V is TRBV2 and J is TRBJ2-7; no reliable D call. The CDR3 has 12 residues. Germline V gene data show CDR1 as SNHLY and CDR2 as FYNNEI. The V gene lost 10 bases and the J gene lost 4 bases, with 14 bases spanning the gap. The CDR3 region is CATANLRYEQYF. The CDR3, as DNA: TGTGCCACTGCGAACCTGCGATACGAGCAGTACTTC.

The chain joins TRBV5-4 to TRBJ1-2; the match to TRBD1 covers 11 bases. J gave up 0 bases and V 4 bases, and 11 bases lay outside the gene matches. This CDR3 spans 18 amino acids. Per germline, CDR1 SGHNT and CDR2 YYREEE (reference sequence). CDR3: CASSPGTGGFPPNYGYTF. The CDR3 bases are TGTGCCAGCAGCCCTGGGACAGGGGGATTCCCTCCTAACTATGGCTACACCTTC.